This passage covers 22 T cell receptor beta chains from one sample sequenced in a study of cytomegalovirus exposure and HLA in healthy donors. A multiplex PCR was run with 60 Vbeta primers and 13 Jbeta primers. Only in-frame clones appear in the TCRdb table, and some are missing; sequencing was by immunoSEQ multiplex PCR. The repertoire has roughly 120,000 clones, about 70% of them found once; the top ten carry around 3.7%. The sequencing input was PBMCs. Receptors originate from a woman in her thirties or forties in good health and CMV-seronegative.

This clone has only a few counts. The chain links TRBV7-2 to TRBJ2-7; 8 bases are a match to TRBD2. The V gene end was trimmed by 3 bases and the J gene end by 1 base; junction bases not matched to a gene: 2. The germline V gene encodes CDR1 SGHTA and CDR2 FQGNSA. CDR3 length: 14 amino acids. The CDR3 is CASSFSGKSYEQYF. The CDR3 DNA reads TGTGCCAGCAGCTTTAGCGGGAAGTCCTACGAGCAGTACTTC. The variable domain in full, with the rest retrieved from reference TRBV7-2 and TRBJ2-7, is GAGVSQSPSNKVTEKGKDVELRCDPISGHTALYWYRQSLGQGLEFLIYFQGNSAPDKSGLPSDRFSAERTGGSVSTLTIQRTQQEDSAVYLCASSFSGKSYEQYFGPGTRLTVT.

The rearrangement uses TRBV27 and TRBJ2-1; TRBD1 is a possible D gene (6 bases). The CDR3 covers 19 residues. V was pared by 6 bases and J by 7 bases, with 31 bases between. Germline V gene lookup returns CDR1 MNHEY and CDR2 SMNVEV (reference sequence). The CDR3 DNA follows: TGTGCCAGCAGCTCCACCGGGACATCGCTCCATGTCAAGAGGAATGAGCAGTTCTTC. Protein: CASSSTGTSLHVKRNEQFF.

The chain's CDR3 is CASSLYGGTWETQYF. The CDR3 DNA sequence: TGTGCCAGCAGCTTGTACGGGGGTACATGGGAGACCCAGTACTTC. This chain connects TRBV5-8 to TRBJ2-5, with D perhaps matching TRBD2 (6 bases). The CDR3 is 15 amino acids. The germline V gene encodes CDR1 SGHTS and CDR2 YDEGEE. The V end lost 1 base, the J end lost 5 bases, and 15 bases lay between the germline ends.

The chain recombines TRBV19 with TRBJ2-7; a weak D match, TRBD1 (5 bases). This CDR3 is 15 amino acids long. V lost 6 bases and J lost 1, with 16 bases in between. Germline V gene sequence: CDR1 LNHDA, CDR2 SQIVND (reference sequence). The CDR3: CASRSGPGLSYEQYF. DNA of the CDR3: TGTGCCAGTAGATCAGGGCCAGGCCTTTCCTACGAGCAGTACTTC.

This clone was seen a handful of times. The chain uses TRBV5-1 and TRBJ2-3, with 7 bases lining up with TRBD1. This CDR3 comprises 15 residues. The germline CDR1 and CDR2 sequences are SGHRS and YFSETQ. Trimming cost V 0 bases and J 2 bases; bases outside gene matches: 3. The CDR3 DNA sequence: TGCGCCAGCAGCTTGGGGGGACAGTACACAGATACGCAGTATTTT. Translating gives CASSLGGQYTDTQYF.

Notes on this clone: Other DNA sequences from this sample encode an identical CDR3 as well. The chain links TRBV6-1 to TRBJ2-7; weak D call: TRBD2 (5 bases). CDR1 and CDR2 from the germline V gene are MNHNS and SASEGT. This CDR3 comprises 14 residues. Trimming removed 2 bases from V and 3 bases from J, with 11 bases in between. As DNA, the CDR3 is TGTGCCAGCAGTGAATCCGGGAACCTCTACGAGCAGTACTTC. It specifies CASSESGNLYEQYF.

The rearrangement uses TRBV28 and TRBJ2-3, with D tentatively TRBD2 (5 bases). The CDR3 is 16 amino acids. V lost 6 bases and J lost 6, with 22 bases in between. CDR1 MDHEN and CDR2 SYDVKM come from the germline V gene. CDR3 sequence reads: CASRITHSTRRDTQYF. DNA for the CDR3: TGTGCCAGCAGGATTACACACTCGACGCGGAGGGATACGCAGTATTTT.

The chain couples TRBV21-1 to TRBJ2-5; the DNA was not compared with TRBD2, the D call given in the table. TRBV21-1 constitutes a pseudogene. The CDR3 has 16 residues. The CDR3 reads CASSKGPGGSQETQYF. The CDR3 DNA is TGTGCCAGCAGCAAAGGGCCGGGGGGGAGCCAAGAGACCCAGTACTTC.

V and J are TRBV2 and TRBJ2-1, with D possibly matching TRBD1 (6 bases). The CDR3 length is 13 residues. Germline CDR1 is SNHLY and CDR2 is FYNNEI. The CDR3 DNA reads TGTGCTATTTGGACAGAACCCTACAATGAGCAGTTCTTC. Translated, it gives CAIWTEPYNEQFF.

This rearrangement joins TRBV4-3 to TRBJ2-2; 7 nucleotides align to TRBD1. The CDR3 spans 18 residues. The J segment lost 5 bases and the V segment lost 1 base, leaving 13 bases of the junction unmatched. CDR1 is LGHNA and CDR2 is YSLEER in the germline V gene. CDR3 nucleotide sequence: TGCGCCAGCAGCCAAGGGAGAGTGGACAGGATCGGGACCGGGGAGCTGTTTTTT. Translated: CASSQGRVDRIGTGELFF.

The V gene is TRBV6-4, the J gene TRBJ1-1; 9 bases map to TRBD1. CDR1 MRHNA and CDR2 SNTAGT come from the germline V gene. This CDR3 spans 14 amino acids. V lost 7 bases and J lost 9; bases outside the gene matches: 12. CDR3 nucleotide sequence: TGTGCCAGCACTCCAACCCCGGGACAGGGCCAAGCTTTCTTT. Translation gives CASTPTPGQGQAFF.

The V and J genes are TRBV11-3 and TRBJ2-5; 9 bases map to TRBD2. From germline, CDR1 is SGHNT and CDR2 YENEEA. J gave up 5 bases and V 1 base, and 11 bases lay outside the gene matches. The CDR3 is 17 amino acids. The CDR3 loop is CASSLGGSSGMEETQYF. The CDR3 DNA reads TGTGCCAGCAGCTTAGGGGGTTCTAGCGGGATGGAGGAGACCCAGTACTTC.

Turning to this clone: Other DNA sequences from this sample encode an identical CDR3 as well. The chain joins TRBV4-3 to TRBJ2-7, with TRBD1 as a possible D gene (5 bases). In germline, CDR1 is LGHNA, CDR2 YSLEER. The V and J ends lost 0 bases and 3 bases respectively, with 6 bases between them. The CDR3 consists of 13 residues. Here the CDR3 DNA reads TGCGCCAGCAGCCAAGATAGGGGCTACGAGCAGTACTTC. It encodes CASSQDRGYEQYF.

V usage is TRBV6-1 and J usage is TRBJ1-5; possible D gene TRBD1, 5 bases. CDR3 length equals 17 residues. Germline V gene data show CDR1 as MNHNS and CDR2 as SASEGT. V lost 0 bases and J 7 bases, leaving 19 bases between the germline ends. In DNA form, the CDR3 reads TGTGCCAGCAGTGAAGCGCCTCCCACTTCGGGGGGGCAGCCCCAGCATTTT. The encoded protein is CASSEAPPTSGGQPQHF.

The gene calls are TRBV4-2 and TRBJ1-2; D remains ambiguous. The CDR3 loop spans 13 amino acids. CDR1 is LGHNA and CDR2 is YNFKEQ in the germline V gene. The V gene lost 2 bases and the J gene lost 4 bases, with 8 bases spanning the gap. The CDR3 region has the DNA TGTGCCAGCAGCCAAAGCGGGCCCTATGGCTACACCTTC. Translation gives CASSQSGPYGYTF.

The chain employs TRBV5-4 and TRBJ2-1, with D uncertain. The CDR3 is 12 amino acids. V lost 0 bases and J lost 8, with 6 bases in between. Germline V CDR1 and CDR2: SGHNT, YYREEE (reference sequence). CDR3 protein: CASSLARDEQFF. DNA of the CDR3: TGTGCCAGCAGCTTGGCCCGCGATGAGCAGTTCTTC.

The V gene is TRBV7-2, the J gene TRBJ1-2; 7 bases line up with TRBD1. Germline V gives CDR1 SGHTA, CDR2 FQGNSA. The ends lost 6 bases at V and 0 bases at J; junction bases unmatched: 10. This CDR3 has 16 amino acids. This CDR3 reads CASSQGDRVPNYGYTF. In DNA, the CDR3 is TGTGCCAGCAGTCAAGGTGACAGGGTCCCTAACTATGGCTACACCTTC.

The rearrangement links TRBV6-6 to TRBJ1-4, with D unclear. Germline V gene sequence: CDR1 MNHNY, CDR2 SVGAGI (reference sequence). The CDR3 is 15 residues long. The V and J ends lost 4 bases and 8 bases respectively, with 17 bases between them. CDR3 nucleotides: TGTGCCAGCAGTTCCGCCCCCCGTGGGAGGGAAAAACTGTTTTTT. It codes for CASSSAPRGREKLFF.

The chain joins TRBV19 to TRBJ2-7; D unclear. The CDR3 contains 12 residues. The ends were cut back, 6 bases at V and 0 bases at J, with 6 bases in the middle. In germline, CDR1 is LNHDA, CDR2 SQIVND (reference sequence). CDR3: CASSSYSYEQYF. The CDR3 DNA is TGTGCCAGTAGCTCCTACTCCTACGAGCAGTACTTC.

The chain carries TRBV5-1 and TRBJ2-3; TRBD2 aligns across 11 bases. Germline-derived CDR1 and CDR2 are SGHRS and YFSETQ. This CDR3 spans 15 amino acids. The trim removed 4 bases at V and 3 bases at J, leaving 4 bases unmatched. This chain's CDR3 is CASSTSGRWTDTQYF. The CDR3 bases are TGCGCCAGCAGCACTAGCGGGAGATGGACAGATACGCAGTATTTT.

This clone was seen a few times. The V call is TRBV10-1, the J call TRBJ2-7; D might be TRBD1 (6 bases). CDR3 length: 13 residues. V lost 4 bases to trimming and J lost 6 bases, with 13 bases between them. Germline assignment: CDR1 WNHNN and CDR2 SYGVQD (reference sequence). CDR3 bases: TGCGCCAGCAGTGTTCCGGGACACTCCGAGCAGTACTTC. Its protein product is CASSVPGHSEQYF.

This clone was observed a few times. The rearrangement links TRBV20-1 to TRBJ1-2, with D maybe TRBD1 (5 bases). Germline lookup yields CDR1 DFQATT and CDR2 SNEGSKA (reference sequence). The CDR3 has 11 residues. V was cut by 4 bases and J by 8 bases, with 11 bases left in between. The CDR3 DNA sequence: TGCAGTGCTAACCCCGGGGGGGGCTACACCTTC. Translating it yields CSANPGGGYTF.